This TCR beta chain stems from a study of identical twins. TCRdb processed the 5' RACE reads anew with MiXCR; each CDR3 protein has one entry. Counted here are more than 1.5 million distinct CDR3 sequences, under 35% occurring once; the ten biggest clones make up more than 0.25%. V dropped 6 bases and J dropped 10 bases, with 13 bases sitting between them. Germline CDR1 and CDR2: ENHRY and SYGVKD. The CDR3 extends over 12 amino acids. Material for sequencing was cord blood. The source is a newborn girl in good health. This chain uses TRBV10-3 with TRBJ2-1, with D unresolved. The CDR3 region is CAIRSGPREQFF. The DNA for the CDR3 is TGTGCCATCAGGAGTGGTCCGCGGGAGCAGTTCTTC.